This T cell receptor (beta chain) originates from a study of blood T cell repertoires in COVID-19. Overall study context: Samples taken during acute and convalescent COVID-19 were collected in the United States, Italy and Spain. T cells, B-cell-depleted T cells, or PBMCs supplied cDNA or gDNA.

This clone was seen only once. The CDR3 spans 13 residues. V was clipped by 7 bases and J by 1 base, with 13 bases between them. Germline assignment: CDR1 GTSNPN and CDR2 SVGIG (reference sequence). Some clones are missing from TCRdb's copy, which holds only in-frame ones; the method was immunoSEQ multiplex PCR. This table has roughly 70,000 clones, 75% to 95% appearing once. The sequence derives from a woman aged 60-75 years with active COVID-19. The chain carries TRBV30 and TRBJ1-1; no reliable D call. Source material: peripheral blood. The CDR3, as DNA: TGTGCCTCCCAGAGGGCCCGGAACACTGAAGCTTTCTTT. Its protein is CASQRARNTEAFF.